These 5 T cell receptor beta chains were all obtained from the same sample, sequenced in a study of T cell responses to AZD1222 COVID-19 vaccine. Profiled with immunoSEQ multiplex PCR; TCRdb holds only in-frame clones, not every one. The data contain over 100,000 clones, 70% to 90% of them seen just once; the ten biggest clones take up 6.5% to 9%. The source was peripheral blood, collected on day 0 of AZD1222 vaccination. The source of these receptors is an adult in good health.

The chain combines TRBV11-2 with TRBJ1-2, with 10 bases aligning to TRBD1. CDR3 length: 16 residues. Germline CDR1 reads SGHAT; CDR2 reads FQNNGV. J gave up 5 bases and V 0 bases, and 6 bases lay outside the gene matches. The CDR3 bases are TGTGCCAGCAGCTTAGATCTGGGACAGGGGACATATGGCTACACCTTC. Protein: CASSLDLGQGTYGYTF.

This clone was observed a single time. The V and J genes are TRBV19 and TRBJ1-2, with D unclear. In germline, CDR1 is LNHDA, CDR2 SQIVND (reference sequence). With 3 bases removed from V and 0 bases from J, the gap between germline ends came to 17 bases. CDR3 size: 17 residues. The CDR3 DNA reads as TGTGCCAGTAGTATTCGCGGGAGAGGGTGGGCTAACTATGGCTACACCTTC. This gives the protein CASSIRGRGWANYGYTF.

This clone appeared once. The CDR3 sequence is CSVDEGAFF. The DNA for the CDR3 is TGCAGCGTTGATGAAGGAGCTTTCTTT. The rearrangement links TRBV29-1 to TRBJ1-1; D not certain. Germline assignment: CDR1 SQVTM and CDR2 ANQGSEA. CDR3 length: 9 residues. V lost 3 bases to trimming and J lost 10 bases, with 6 bases between them. The full variable domain, completed using reference TRBV29-1 and TRBJ1-1, is SAVISQKPSRDICQRGTSLTIQCQVDSQVTMMFWYRQQPGQSLTLIATANQGSEATYESGFVIDKFPISRPNLTFSTLTVSNMSPEDSSIYLCSVDEGAFFGQGTRLTVV.

V is TRBV20-1 and J is TRBJ1-2, with D perhaps matching TRBD1 (6 bases). Per germline, CDR1 DFQATT and CDR2 SNEGSKA (reference sequence). The V and J ends lost 3 bases and 8 bases respectively, with 13 bases between them. CDR3 length equals 12 residues. The chain's CDR3 is CSASIARGGYTF. CDR3 in DNA: TGCAGTGCTAGTATCGCCAGGGGCGGCTACACCTTC.

This chain connects TRBV6-5 to TRBJ1-2; the match to TRBD1 covers 9 bases. Germline V gene sequence: CDR1 MNHEY, CDR2 SVGAGI. The CDR3 consists of 15 residues. V gave up 0 bases and J gave up 7 bases; unmatched junction bases: 6. The CDR3 DNA follows: TGTGCCAGCAGTTACTCGGGACAGGGATGGGGTGGCTACACCTTC. Its translation: CASSYSGQGWGGYTF.